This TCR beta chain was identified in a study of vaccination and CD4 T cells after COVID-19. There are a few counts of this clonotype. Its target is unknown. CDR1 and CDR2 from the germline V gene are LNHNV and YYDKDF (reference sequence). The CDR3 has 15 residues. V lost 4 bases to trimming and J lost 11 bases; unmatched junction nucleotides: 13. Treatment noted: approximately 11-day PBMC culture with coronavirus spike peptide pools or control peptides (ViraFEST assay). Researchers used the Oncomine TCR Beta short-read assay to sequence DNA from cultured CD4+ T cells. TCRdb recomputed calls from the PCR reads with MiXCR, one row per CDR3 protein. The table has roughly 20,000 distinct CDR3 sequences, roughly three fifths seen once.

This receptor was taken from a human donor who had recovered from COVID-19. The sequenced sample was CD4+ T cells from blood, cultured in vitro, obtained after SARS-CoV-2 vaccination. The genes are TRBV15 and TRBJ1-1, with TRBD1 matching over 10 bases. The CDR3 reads CATSKTGTGVDRAFF. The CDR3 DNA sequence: TGTGCCACCAGCAAAACCGGGACAGGGGTAGACAGGGCTTTCTTT.